This section outlines one T cell receptor beta chain sequence together with its context. The antigen is unknown. This sample stems from a study of CXCR3-negative and CXCR3-positive naive CD8 T cells. General study results and limits: Both of the naive subsets showed about the same high diversity, but memory CD8+ cells had much less. The TRBV-TRBJ usage of naive CXCR3-negative and CXCR3-positive cells was similar, but that of memory cells differed. Partly lower CXCR3 expression followed cryopreservation, and most assays relied on fresh PBMCs. CXCR3-positive naive cells had more hydrophobic TRB CDR3s than CXCR3-negative naive cells.

The method, 5' RACE with UMI labels, was used to prepare the TRB cDNA libraries. Reprocessing the 5' RACE reads, TCRdb reports a single entry for every CDR3 protein and omits DNA. The sample includes tens of thousands of distinct CDR3 sequences. Germline loops: CDR1 SGHVS, CDR2 FQNEAQ. The CDR3 is 14 amino acids. The chain links TRBV7-8 to TRBJ1-1. The sample consisted of naive CXCR3+ CD8+ T cells from blood. Documented subset: CD45RO-CCR7+CD27+CD95- naive CD8+ T cells expressing CXCR3 (TNR3+). This sequence originates from a human donor in good health. Some clones in this sample may be carry-over from other donors' samples. This CDR3 is CASSVDGKNTEAFF. Filled out from reference TRBV7-8 and TRBJ1-1, the complete variable domain reads GAGVSQSPRYKVAKRGQDVALRCDPISGHVSLFWYQQALGQGPEFLTYFQNEAQLDKSGLPSDRFFAERPEGSVSTLKIQRTQQEDSAVYLCASSVDGKNTEAFFGQGTRLTVV.